This section outlines one T cell receptor beta chain sequence together with its context. Its antigen is undetermined. The data originate from a study of blood T cells in healthy people across ages. Study-wide results and caveats: Fewer expanded clones and more diversity marked long-lived versus aged donors.

Through a sample-barcoded 5' primer and a J-beta primer mix, a second PCR was run for roughly 6 to 11 cycles. TCRdb used MiXCR to reprocess the 5' RACE reads, holding one entry per CDR3 protein. The repertoire holds fewer than 950,000 distinct CDR3 sequences, with roughly 53% as singletons. Sequenced input: blood. The receptor was derived from a man older than 75 in good health.

The CDR3 spells CASSLYRGSNEQFF. CDR3 coding DNA: TGCGCCAGCAGCTTGTACAGGGGGAGCAATGAGCAGTTCTTC. This chain joins TRBV5-1 and TRBJ2-1; 8 positions match TRBD1. The CDR3 totals 14 residues. With 1 base clipped from V and 6 bases from J, the junction kept 3 bases outside the gene matches. Per germline, CDR1 SGHRS and CDR2 YFSETQ. The variable domain in full, completed from reference TRBV5-1 and TRBJ2-1, reads KAGVTQTPRYLIKTRGQQVTLSCSPISGHRSVSWYQQTPGQGLQFLFEYFSETQRNKGNFPGRFSGRQFSNSRSEMNVSTLELGDSALYLCASSLYRGSNEQFFGPGTRLTVL.